This T cell receptor (beta chain) appears in the sequencing data of a study of OX40 agonist ivuxolimab in advanced cancers. Study as a whole: Six ivuxolimab dose levels, 0.01 to 10 mg/kg, were given intravenously every 2 weeks. Findings and caveats of the study: Some nonresponders likewise displayed low normalized T-cell clonal expansion.

Worth noting for this clone: Its specificity is not known.

The repertoire was sequenced with immunoSEQ multiplex PCR; TCRdb's copy has only in-frame clones and lacks some. The table records some 59,000 clones, approximately 86% of them present only once. The source material was CD4+ or CD8+ T cells sorted from blood, sampled in a trial of the OX40 agonist ivuxolimab. The sequence came from an adult with an advanced solid tumor such as melanoma, head and neck, liver or kidney cancer.

The DNA of the CDR3 is TGTGCCAGCAGCACCGGGAGATTTCATAATTCACCCCTCCACTTT. This codes for CASSTGRFHNSPLHF. The chain joins TRBV27 to TRBJ1-6; D remains ambiguous. The CDR3 runs to 15 residues. CDR1 and CDR2 (germline): MNHEY, SMNVEV (reference sequence). The V gene lost 6 bases and the J gene lost 5 bases, with 14 bases spanning the gap.